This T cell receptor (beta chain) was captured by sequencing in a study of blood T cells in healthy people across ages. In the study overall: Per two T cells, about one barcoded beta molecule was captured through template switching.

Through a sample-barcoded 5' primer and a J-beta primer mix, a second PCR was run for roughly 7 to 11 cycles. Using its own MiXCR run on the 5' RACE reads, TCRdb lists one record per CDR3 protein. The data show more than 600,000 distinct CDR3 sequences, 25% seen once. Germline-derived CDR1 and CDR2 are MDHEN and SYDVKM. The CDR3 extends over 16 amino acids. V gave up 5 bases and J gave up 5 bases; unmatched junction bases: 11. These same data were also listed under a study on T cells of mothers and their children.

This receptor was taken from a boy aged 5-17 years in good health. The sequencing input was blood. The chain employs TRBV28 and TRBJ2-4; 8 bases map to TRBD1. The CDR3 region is CASSLLGQGSQNIQYF. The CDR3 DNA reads TGTGCCAGCAGTCTACTTGGACAGGGCAGTCAAAACATTCAGTACTTC.